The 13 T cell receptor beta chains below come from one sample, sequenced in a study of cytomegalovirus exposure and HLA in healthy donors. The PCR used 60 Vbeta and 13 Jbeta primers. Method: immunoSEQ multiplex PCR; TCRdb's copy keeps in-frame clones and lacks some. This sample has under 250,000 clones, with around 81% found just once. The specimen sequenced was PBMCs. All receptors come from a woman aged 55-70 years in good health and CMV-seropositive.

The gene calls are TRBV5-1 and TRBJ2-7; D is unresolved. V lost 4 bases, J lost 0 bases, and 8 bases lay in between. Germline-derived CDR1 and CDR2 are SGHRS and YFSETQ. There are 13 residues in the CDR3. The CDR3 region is CASSIDSSYEQYF. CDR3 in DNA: TGCGCCAGCAGCATCGACTCCTCCTACGAGCAGTACTTC.

The CDR3 reads CASSPFSGEETQYF. The CDR3 DNA follows: TGTGCCAGCTCACCGTTTTCCGGGGAAGAGACCCAGTACTTC. The genes are TRBV18 and TRBJ2-5; TRBD2 is a possible D gene (5 bases). The V and J ends lost 3 bases and 3 bases respectively, with 11 bases between them. Per the germline V gene, CDR1 is KGHSH and CDR2 is LQKENI. This CDR3 is built from 14 residues.

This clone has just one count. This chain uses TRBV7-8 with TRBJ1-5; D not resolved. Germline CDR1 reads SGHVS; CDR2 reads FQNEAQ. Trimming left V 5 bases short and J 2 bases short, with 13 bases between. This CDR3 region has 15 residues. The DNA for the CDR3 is TGTGCCAGCAGCCAAACGGGGAGGGGCAATCAGCCCCAGCATTTT. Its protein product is CASSQTGRGNQPQHF.

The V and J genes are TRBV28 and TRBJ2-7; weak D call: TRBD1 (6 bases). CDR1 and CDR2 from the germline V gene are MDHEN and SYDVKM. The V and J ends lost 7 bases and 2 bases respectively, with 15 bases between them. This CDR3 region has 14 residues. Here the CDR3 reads CASTLGTHAYEQYF. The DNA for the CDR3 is TGTGCCAGCACCCTCGGGACACACGCCTACGAGCAGTACTTC.

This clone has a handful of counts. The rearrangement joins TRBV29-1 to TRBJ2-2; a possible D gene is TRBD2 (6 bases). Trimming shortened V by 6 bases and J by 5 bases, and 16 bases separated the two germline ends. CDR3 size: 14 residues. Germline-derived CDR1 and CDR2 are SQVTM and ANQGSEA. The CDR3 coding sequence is TGCAGCGTCGGAGGGAGCGGGTTTACCGGGGAGCTGTTTTTT. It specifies CSVGGSGFTGELFF.

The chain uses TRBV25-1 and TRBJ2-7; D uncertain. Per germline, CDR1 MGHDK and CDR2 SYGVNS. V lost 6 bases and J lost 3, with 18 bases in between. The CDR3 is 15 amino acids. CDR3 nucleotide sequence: TGTGCCAGCAGACCGTCGCTAGTAGGTCACTACGAGCAGTACTTC. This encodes CASRPSLVGHYEQYF.

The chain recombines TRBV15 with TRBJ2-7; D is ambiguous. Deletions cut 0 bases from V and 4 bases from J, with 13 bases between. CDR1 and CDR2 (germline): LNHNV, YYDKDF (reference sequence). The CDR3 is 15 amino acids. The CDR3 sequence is CATSRDLTSLYEQYF. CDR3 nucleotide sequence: TGTGCCACCAGCAGAGACCTAACCTCCCTTTACGAGCAGTACTTC.

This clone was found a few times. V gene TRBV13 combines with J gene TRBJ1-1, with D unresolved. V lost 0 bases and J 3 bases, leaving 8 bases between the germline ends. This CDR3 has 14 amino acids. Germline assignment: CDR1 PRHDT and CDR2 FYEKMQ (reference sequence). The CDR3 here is CASSLGMRDTEAFF. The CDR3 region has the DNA TGTGCCAGCAGCTTAGGAATGAGGGACACTGAAGCTTTCTTT.

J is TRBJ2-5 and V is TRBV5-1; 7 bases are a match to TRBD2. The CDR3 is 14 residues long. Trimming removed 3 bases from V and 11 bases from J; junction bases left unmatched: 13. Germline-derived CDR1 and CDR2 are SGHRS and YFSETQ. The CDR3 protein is CASSSYGEGSEQYF. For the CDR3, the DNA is TGCGCCAGCAGCTCCTATGGGGAGGGTAGTGAGCAGTACTTC.

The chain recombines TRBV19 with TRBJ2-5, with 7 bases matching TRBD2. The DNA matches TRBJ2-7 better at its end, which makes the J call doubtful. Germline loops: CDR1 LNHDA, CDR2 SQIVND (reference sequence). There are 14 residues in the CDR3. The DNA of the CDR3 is TGTGCCAGTAGTATAGCGGGAGGCAGCTACGAGCAGTACTTC. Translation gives CASSIAGGSYEQYF.

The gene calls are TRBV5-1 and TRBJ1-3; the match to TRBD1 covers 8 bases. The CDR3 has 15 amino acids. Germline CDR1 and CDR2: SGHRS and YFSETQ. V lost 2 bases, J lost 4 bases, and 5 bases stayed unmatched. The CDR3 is CASSLQGVKGNTIYF. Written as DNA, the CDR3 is TGCGCCAGCAGCTTACAGGGGGTAAAGGGAAACACCATATATTTT.

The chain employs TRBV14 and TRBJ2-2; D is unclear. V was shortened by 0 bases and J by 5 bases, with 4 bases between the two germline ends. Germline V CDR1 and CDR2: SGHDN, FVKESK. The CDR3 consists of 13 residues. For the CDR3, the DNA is TGTGCCAGCAGCCAAGATCGGACCGGGGAGCTGTTTTTT. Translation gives CASSQDRTGELFF.

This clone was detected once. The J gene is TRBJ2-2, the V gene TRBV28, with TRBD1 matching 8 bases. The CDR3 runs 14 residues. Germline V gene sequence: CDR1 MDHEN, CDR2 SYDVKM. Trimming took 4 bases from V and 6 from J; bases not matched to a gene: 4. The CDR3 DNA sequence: TGTGCCAGCAGTTCCCCAGGGGGCTCCGGGGAGCTGTTTTTT. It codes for CASSSPGGSGELFF. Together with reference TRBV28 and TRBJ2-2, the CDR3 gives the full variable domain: DVKVTQSSRYLVKRTGEKVFLECVQDMDHENMFWYRQDPGLGLRLIYFSYDVKMKEKGDIPEGYSVSREKKERFSLILESASTNQTSMYLCASSSPGGSGELFFGEGSRLTVL.